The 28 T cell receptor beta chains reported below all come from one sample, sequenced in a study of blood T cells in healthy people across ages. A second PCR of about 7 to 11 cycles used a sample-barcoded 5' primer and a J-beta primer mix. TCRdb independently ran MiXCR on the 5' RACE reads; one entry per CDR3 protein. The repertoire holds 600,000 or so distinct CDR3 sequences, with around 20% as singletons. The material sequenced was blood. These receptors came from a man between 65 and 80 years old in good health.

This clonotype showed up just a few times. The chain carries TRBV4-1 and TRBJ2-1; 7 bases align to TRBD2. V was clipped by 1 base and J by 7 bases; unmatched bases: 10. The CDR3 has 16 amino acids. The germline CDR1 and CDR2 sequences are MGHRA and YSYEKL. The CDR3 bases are TGCGCCAGCAGCCAAGTCGGCGGGAGTTTTTGGAATGAGCAGTTCTTC. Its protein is CASSQVGGSFWNEQFF.

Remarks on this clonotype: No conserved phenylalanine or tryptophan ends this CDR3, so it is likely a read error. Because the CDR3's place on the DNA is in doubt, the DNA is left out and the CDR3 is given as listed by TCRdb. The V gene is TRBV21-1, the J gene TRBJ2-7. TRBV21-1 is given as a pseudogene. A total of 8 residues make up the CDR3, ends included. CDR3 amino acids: CASHQDVR.

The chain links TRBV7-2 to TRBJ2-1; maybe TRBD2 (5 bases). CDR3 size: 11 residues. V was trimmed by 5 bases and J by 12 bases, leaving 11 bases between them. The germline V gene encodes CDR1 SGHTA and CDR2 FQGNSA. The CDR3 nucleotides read TGTGCCAGCAGCCCTGGAGCGGTGCAGTTCTTC. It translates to CASSPGAVQFF. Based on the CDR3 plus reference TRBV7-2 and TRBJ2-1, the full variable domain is GAGVSQSPSNKVTEKGKDVELRCDPISGHTALYWYRQSLGQGLEFLIYFQGNSAPDKSGLPSDRFSAERTGGSVSTLTIQRTQQEDSAVYLCASSPGAVQFFGPGTRLTVL.

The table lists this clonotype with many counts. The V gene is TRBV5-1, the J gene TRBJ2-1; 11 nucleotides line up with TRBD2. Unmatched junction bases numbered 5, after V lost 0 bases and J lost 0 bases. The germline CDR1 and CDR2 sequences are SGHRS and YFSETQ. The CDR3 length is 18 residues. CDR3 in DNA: TGCGCCAGCAGCTTGGTCCACCTAGCGGGGGGCTCCTACAATGAGCAGTTCTTC. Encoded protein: CASSLVHLAGGSYNEQFF.

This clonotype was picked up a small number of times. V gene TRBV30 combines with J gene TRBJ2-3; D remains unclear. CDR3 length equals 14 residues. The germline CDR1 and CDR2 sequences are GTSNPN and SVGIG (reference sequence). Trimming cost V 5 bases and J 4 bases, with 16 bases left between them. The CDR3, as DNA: TGTGCCTGGGATCAGGCGAAGAGCGCAGATACGCAGTATTTT. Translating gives CAWDQAKSADTQYF.

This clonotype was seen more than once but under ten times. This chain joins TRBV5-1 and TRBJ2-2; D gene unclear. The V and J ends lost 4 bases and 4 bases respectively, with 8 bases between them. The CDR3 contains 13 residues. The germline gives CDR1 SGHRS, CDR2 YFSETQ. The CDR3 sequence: CASSVDITGELFF. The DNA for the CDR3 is TGCGCCAGCAGCGTTGACATCACCGGGGAGCTGTTTTTT.

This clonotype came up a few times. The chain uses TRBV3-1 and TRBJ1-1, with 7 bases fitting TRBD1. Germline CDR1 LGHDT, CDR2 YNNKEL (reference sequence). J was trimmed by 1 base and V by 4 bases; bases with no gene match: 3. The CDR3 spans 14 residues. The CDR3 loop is CASSPDRPNTEAFF. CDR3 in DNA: TGTGCCAGCAGCCCGGACAGGCCGAACACTGAAGCTTTCTTT.

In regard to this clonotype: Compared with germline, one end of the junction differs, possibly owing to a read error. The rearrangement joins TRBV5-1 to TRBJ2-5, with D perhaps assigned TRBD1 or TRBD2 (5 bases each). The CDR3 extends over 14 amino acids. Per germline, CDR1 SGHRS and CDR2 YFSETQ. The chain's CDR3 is CASSPGHLDNERFF. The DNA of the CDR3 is TGCGCCAGCAGCCCGGGGCACTTAGACAATGAGCGGTTCTTC.

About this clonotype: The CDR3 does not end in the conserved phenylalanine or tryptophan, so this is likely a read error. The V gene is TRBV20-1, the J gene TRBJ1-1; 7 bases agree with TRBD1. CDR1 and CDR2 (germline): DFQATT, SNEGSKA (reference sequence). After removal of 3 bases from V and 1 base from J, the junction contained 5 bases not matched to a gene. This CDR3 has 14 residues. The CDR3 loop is CSASPGQPNTEAFS. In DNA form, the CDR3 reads TGCAGTGCTAGCCCGGGACAGCCGAACACTGAAGCTTTCTCT.

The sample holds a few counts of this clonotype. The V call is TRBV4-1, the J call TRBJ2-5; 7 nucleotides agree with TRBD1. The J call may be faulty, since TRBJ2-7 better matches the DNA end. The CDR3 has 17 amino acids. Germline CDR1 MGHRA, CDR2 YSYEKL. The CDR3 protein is CASSQEWDRPRTYEQYF. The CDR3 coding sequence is TGCGCCAGCAGCCAAGAGTGGGACAGACCTCGAACCTACGAGCAGTACTTC.

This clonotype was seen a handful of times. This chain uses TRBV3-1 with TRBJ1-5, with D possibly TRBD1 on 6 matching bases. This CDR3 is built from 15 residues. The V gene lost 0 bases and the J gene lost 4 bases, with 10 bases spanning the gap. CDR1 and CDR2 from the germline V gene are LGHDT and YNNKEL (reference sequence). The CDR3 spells CASSQESGDNQPQHF. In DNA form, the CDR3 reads TGTGCCAGCAGCCAAGAATCAGGGGATAATCAGCCCCAGCATTTT. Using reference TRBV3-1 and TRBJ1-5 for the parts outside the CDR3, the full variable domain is DTAVSQTPKYLVTQMGNDKSIKCEQNLGHDTMYWYKQDSKKFLKIMFSYNNKELIINETVPNRFSPKSPDKAHLNLHINSLELGDSAVYFCASSQESGDNQPQHFGDGTRLSIL.

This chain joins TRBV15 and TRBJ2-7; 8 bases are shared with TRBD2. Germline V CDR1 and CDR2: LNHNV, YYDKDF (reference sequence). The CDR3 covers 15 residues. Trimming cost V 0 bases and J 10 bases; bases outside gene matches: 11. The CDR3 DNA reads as TGTGCCACCAGCAGAGATCCTCGGCTAGCGGGCTTACAGTACTTC. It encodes CATSRDPRLAGLQYF.

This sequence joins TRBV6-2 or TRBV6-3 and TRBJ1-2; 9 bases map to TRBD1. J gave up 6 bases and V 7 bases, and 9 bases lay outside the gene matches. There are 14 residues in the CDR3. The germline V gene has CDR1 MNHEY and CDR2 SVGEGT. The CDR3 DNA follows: TGTGCCAGCAATTCGCCGGGACAGGGAAATGGCTACACCTTC. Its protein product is CASNSPGQGNGYTF.

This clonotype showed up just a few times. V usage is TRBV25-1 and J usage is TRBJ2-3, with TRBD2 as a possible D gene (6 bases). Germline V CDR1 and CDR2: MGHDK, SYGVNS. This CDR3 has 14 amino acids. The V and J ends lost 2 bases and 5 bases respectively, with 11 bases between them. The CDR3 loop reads CASSEMRGVDTQYF. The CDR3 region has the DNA TGTGCCAGCAGTGAAATGCGGGGTGTAGATACGCAGTATTTT.

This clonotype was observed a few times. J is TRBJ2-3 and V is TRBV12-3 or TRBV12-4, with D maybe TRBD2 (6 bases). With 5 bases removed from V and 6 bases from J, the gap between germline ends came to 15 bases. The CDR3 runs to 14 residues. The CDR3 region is CASSLGTPWDTQYF. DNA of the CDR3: TGTGCCAGCAGTCTGGGGACTCCCTGGGATACGCAGTATTTT.

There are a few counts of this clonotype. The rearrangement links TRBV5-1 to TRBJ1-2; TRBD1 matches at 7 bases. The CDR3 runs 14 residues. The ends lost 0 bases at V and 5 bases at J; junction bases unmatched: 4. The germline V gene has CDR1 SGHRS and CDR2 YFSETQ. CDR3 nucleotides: TGCGCCAGCAGCTTGGCCCCAGGGGGATATGGCTACACCTTC. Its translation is CASSLAPGGYGYTF.

The CDR3 is CSAPREGETQYF. In DNA form, the CDR3 reads TGCAGTGCTCCCAGGGAAGGAGAGACCCAGTACTTC. J is TRBJ2-5 and V is TRBV20-1, with TRBD1 as a possible D gene (5 bases). Trimming stripped 5 bases from V and 4 bases from J, with 11 bases between. CDR3 size: 12 residues. CDR1 and CDR2 from the germline V gene are DFQATT and SNEGSKA (reference sequence).

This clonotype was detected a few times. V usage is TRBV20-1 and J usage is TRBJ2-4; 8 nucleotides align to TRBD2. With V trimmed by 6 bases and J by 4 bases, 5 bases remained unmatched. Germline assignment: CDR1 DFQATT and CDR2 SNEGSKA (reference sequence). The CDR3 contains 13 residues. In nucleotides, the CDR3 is TGCAGTGCCAGTAGCGGGGATAAAAACATTCAGTACTTC. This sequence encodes CSASSGDKNIQYF.

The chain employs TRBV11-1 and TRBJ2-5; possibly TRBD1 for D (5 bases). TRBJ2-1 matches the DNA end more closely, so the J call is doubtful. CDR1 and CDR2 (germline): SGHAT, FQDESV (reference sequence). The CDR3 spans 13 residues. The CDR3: CASSIDRNNEQFF. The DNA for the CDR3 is TGTGCCAGCAGCATAGACAGAAACAATGAGCAGTTCTTC.

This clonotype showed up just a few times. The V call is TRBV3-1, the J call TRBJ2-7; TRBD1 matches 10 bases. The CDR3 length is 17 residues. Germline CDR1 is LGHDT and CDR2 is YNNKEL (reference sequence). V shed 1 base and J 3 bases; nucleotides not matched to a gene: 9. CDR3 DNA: TGTGCCAGCAGCCAAGCCTTTCAGACAGGGGGCGGCTACGAGCAGTACTTC. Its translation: CASSQAFQTGGGYEQYF.

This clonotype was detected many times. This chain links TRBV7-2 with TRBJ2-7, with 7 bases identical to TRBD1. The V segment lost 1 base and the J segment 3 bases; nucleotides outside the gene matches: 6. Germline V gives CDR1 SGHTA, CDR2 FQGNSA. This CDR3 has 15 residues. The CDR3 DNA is TGTGCCAGCAGCTTAGGGATGGCAGGGGGCTACGAGCAGTACTTC. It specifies CASSLGMAGGYEQYF.

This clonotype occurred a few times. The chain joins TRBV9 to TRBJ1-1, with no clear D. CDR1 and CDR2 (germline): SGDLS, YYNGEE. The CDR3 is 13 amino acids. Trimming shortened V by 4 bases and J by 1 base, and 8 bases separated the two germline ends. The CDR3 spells CASSPTQNTEAFF. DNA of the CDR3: TGTGCCAGCAGCCCTACACAGAACACTGAAGCTTTCTTT.

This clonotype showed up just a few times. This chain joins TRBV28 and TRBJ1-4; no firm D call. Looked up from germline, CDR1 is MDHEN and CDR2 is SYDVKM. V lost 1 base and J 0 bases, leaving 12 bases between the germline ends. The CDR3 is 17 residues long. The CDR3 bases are TGTGCCAGCAGTTTATTAGTAGGGTTTGCAACTAATGAAAAACTGTTTTTT. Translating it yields CASSLLVGFATNEKLFF.

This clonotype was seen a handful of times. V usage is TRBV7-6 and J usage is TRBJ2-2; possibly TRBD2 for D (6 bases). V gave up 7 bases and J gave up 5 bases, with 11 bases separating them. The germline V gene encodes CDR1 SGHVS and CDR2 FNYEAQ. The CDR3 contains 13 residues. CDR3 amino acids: CASNSRGTGELFF. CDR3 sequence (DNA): TGTGCCAGCAACTCCCGGGGGACCGGGGAGCTGTTTTTT.

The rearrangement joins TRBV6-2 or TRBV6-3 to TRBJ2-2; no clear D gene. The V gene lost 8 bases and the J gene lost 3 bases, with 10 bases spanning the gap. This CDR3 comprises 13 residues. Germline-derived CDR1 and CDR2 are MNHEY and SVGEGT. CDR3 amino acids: CASGNSDTGELFF. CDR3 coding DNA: TGTGCCAGCGGTAACAGTGACACCGGGGAGCTGTTTTTT.

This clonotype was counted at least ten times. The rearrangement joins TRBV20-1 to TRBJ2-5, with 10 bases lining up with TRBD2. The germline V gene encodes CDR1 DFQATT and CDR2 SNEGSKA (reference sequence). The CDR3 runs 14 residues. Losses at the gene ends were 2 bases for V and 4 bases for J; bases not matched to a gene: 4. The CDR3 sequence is CSARPTSGLETQYF. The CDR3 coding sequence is TGCAGTGCTAGACCGACTAGCGGGCTAGAGACCCAGTACTTC.

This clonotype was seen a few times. CDR3 in DNA: TGTGCCATCAAGGGAGAGATGGAGACCCAGTACTTC. This sequence encodes CAIKGEMETQYF. This rearrangement joins TRBV10-3 to TRBJ2-5; TRBD2 might be the D (5 bases). Germline loops: CDR1 ENHRY, CDR2 SYGVKD. V shed 7 bases and J shed 5 bases, with 11 bases lying between them. The CDR3 is made up of 12 amino acids.

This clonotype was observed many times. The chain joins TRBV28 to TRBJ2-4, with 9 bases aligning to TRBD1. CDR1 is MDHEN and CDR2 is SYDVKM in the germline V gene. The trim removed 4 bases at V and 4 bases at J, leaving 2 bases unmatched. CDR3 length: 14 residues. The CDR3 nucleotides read TGTGCCAGCAGTTCCGGGACAGGGAAAAACATTCAGTACTTC. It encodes CASSSGTGKNIQYF.